The 10 T cell receptor beta chains given below trace back to one sample, sequenced in a study of T cell responses to AZD1222 COVID-19 vaccine. The protocol was immunoSEQ multiplex PCR, while the TCRdb copy is restricted to in-frame clones and leaves out a portion. The repertoire includes about 120,000 clones, 90% of them detected once, and over 4% sits in the top ten. This material consisted of peripheral blood, taken 28 days after the second dose of the MenACWY control vaccine. The source of these receptors is an adult who received the MenACWY meningococcal vaccine as a control.

The chain couples TRBV11-2 to TRBJ2-3; D not resolved. The CDR3 sequence is 15 residues long. Deletions cut 3 bases from V and 0 bases from J, with 10 bases between. CDR1 and CDR2 (germline): SGHAT, FQNNGV. The CDR3 loop is CASSFTPVSTDTQYF. The CDR3 coding sequence is TGTGCCAGCAGCTTTACGCCCGTCAGCACAGATACGCAGTATTTT.

The table lists this clone with a count of one. V is TRBV3-1 (or the pseudogene TRBV3-2) and J is TRBJ1-1, with D unclear. The CDR3 sequence is 16 residues long. Germline V gene data show CDR1 as LGHDT and CDR2 as YNNKEL (reference sequence). With 0 bases removed from V and 0 bases from J, the gap between germline ends came to 11 bases. The CDR3 loop reads CASSQDLTVVNTEAFF. The CDR3 DNA sequence: TGTGCCAGCAGCCAAGATTTAACGGTTGTGAACACTGAAGCTTTCTTT.

The chain couples TRBV5-4 to TRBJ2-2; weak D call: TRBD2 (6 bases). The CDR3 has 14 residues. With 0 bases removed from V and 6 bases from J, the gap between germline ends came to 9 bases. Germline lookup yields CDR1 SGHNT and CDR2 YYREEE (reference sequence). This chain's CDR3 is CASSLGLVPGELFF. The CDR3 nucleotides are TGTGCCAGCAGCTTGGGACTAGTGCCCGGGGAGCTGTTTTTT.

J is TRBJ2-2 and V is TRBV19, with D unclear. CDR1 LNHDA and CDR2 SQIVND come from the germline V gene (reference sequence). The length of the CDR3 is 16 residues. Trimming left V 0 bases short and J 5 bases short, with 13 bases between. The CDR3 is CASSIDPNGLTGELFF. Here the CDR3 DNA reads TGTGCCAGTAGTATAGATCCGAACGGGTTGACCGGGGAGCTGTTTTTT.

The chain recombines TRBV7-9 with TRBJ2-3, with a weak D call TRBD2 (6 bases). This CDR3 is built from 17 residues. V lost 5 bases and J lost 0, with 18 bases in between. Germline-derived CDR1 and CDR2 are SEHNR and FQNEAQ (reference sequence). DNA for the CDR3: TGTGCCAGCAGCAAAGCCGGGTGGGAGGCGAGCACAGATACGCAGTATTTT. Translating it yields CASSKAGWEASTDTQYF.

The chain has TRBV19 and TRBJ1-4; TRBD1 is a possible D gene (5 bases). Deletions cut 4 bases from V and 4 bases from J, with 10 bases between. Germline V CDR1 and CDR2: LNHDA, SQIVND (reference sequence). The CDR3 covers 14 residues. The CDR3 loop reads CASSRQTLNEKLFF. The CDR3 DNA follows: TGTGCCAGTAGTAGACAGACCCTTAATGAAAAACTGTTTTTT.

The chain has TRBV10-2 and TRBJ1-4; D gene uncertain. CDR3 length equals 13 residues. Per germline, CDR1 WSHSY and CDR2 SAAADI. Deletions cut 0 bases from V and 8 bases from J, with 7 bases between. The CDR3 loop is CASSESVGEKLFF. For the CDR3, the DNA is TGCGCCAGCAGTGAGTCGGTTGGGGAAAAACTGTTTTTT.

This sequence joins TRBV2 and TRBJ2-1, with 11 bases that match TRBD2. Germline values: CDR1 SNHLY, CDR2 FYNNEI. The CDR3 length is 15 residues. V was clipped by 2 bases and J by 9 bases; unmatched bases: 6. The CDR3 spells CASSETSGRIGEQFF. The CDR3 DNA sequence: TGTGCCAGCAGTGAAACTAGCGGGAGAATAGGTGAGCAGTTCTTC.

The chain has TRBV28 and TRBJ1-5; 10 positions match TRBD1. The CDR3 is 16 residues long. The germline V gene encodes CDR1 MDHEN and CDR2 SYDVKM. J was trimmed by 3 bases and V by 5 bases; bases with no gene match: 7. The DNA of the CDR3 is TGTGCCAGCAGTCCCCGGGACAGGGGTGACAATCAGCCCCAGCATTTT. Amino acids: CASSPRDRGDNQPQHF.

The rearrangement links TRBV28 to TRBJ1-1, with D perhaps TRBD1 (6 bases). V shed 4 bases and J shed 6 bases, with 12 bases lying between them. The CDR3 spans 13 residues. Germline V gives CDR1 MDHEN, CDR2 SYDVKM. CDR3 coding DNA: TGTGCCAGCAGTTCTTACAGGGCAGCTGAAGCTTTCTTT. As protein: CASSSYRAAEAFF.